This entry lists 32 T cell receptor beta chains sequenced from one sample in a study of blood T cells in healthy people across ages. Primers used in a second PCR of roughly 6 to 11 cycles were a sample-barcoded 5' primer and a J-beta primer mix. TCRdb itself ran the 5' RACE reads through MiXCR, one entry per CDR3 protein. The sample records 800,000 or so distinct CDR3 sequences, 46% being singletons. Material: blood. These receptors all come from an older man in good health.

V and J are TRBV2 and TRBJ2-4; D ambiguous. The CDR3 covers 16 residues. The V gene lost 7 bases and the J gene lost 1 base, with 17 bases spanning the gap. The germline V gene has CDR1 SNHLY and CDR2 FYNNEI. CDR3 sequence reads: CASIPRSVGAKNIQYF. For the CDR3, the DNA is TGTGCCAGCATCCCCCGGTCGGTTGGGGCCAAAAACATTCAGTACTTC.

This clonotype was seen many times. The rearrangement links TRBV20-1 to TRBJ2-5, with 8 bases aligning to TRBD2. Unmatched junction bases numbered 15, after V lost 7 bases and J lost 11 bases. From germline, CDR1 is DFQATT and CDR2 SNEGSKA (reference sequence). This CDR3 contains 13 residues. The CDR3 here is CSVERESYAEQYF. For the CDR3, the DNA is TGCAGTGTGGAGCGGGAGTCGTATGCTGAGCAGTACTTC.

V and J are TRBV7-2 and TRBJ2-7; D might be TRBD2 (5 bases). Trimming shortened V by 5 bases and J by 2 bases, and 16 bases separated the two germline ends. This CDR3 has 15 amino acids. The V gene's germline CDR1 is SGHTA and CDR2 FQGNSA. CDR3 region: CASSASPVEAYEQYF. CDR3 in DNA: TGTGCCAGCAGCGCGAGTCCGGTGGAGGCCTACGAGCAGTACTTC.

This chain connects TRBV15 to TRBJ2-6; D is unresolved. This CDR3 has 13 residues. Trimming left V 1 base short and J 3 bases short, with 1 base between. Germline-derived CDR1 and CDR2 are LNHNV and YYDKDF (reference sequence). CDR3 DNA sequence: TGTGCCACCAGCAGAGTTGGGGCCAACGTCCTGACTTTC. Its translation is CATSRVGANVLTF. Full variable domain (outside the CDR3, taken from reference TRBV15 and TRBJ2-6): DAMVIQNPRYQVTQFGKPVTLSCSQTLNHNVMYWYQQKSSQAPKLLFHYYDKDFNNEADTPDNFQSRRPNTSFCFLDIRSPGLGDTAMYLCATSRVGANVLTFGAGSRLTVL.

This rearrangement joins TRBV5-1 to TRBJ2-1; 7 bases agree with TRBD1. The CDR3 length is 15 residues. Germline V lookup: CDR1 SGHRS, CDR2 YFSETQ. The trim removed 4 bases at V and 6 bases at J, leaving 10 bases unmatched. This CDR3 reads CASSNPTGMVNEQFF. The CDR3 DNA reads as TGCGCCAGCAGCAACCCGACAGGGATGGTCAATGAGCAGTTCTTC.

CDR3 region: CASSFLAGEYNEQFF. DNA of the CDR3: TGCGCCAGCAGCTTTCTAGCGGGAGAGTACAATGAGCAGTTCTTC. This chain connects TRBV5-1 to TRBJ2-1; the match to TRBD2 covers 10 bases. This CDR3 comprises 15 residues. CDR1 is SGHRS, CDR2 YFSETQ, per germline. V dropped 2 bases and J dropped 4; count of bases not matched to a gene: 3.

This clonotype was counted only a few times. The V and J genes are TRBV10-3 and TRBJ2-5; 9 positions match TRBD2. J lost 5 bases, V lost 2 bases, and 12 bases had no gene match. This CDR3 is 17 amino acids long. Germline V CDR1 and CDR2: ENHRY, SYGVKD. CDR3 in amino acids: CAISERVAGARWETQYF. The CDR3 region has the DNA TGTGCCATCAGTGAGAGGGTAGCGGGAGCCCGGTGGGAGACCCAGTACTTC.

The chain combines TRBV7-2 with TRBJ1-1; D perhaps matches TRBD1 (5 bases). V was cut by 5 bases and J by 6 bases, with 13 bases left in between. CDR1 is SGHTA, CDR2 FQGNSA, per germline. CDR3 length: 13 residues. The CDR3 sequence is CASSAGKMAEAFF. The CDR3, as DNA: TGTGCCAGCAGCGCAGGGAAAATGGCTGAAGCTTTCTTT.

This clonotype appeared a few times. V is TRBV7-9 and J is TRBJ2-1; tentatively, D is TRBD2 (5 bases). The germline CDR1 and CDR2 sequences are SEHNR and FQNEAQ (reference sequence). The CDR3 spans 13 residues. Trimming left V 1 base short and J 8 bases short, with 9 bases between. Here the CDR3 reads CASSLEMGDEQFF. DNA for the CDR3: TGTGCCAGCAGCTTAGAGATGGGAGATGAGCAGTTCTTC.

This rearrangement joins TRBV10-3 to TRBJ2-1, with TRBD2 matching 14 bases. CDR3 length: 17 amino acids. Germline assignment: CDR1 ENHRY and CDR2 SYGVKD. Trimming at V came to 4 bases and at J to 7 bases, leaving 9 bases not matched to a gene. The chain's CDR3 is CAISATSGGAATNEQFF. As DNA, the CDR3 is TGTGCCATCAGTGCGACTAGCGGGGGGGCCGCTACAAATGAGCAGTTCTTC.

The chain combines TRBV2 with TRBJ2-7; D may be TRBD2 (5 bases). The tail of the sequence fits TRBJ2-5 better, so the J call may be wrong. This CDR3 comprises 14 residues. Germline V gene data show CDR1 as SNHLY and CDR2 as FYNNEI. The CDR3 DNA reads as TGTGCCAGCAGGAGTCATCGGCCGGGGGAGACCCAGTACTTC. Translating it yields CASRSHRPGETQYF.

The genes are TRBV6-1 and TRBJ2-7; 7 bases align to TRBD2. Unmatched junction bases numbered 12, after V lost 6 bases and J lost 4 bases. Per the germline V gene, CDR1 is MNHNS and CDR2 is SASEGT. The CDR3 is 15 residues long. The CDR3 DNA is TGTGCCAGCAGCCCAGGACTAGGACATAGTTACGAGCAGTACTTC. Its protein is CASSPGLGHSYEQYF.

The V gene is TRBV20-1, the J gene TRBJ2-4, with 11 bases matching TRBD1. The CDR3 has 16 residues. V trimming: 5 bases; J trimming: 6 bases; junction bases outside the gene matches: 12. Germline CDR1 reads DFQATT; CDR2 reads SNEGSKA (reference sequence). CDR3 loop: CSAPTEGQGALNIQYF. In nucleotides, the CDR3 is TGCAGTGCTCCAACCGAAGGACAGGGGGCCCTAAACATTCAGTACTTC.

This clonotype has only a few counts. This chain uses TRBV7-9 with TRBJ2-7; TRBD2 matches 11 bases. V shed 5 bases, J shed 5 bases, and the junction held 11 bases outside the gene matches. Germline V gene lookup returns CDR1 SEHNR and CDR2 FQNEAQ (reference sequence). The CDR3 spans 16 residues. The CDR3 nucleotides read TGTGCCAGCAGCCGCCCTAGCGGGAGGATCGGCGACGAGCAGTACTTC. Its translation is CASSRPSGRIGDEQYF.

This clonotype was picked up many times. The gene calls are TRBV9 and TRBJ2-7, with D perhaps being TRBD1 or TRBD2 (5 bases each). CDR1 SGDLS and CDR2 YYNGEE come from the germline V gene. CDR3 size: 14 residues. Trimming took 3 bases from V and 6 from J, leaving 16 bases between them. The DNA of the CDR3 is TGTGCCAGCAGCGGTTGGGACGGAGAGGGCGAGCAGTACTTC. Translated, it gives CASSGWDGEGEQYF.

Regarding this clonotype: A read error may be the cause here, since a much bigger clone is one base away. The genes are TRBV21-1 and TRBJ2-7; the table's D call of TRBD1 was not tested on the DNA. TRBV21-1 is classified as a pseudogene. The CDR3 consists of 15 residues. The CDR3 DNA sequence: TGTGCCAGCAGCAAAGGCGGGACAGGAGAGGACGAGCAGTACTTC. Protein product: CASSKGGTGEDEQYF.

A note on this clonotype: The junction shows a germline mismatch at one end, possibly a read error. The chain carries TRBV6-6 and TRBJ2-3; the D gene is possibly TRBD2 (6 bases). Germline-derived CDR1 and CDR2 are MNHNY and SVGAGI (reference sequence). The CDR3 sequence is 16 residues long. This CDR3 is CASSFKGGTGTDTQYF. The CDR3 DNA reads TGTGCCAGCAGTTTTAAAGGCGGGACTGGCACAGATACACAGTATTTT.

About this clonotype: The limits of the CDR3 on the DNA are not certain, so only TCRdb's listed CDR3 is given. CDR3 region: CASILGETGNEQFF. The chain joins TRBV28 to TRBJ2-1; the table's TRBD1 call for D was not verified on the DNA. The CDR3 numbers 14 amino acids, ends counted. CDR1 MDHEN and CDR2 SYDVKM come from the germline V gene.

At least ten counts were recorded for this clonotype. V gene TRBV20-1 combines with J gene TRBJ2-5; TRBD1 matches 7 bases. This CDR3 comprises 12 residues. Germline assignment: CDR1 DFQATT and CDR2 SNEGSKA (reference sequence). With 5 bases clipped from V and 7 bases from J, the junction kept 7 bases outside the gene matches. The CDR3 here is CSAQGTAGTQYF. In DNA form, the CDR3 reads TGCAGTGCTCAGGGGACAGCCGGGACCCAGTACTTC.

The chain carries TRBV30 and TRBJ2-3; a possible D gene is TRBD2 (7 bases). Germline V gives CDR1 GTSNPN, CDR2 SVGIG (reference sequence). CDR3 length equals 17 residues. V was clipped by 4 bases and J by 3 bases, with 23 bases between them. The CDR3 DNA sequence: TGTGCCTGGATTGGGGTAGGGGGAGGGATTCGGACAGATACGCAGTATTTT. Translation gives CAWIGVGGGIRTDTQYF.

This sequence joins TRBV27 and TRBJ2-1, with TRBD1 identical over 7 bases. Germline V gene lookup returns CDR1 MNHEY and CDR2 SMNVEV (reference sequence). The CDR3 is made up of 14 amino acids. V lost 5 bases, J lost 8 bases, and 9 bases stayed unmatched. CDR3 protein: CASSDTTGIDEQFF. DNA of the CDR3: TGTGCCAGCAGTGATACGACAGGGATCGATGAGCAGTTCTTC.

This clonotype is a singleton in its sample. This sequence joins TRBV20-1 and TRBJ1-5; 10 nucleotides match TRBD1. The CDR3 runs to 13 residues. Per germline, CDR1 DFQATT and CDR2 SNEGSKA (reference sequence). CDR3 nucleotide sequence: TGCAGCGGGCGGGGGACAGGGGTTCAGCCCCAGCATTTT. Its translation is CSGRGTGVQPQHF.

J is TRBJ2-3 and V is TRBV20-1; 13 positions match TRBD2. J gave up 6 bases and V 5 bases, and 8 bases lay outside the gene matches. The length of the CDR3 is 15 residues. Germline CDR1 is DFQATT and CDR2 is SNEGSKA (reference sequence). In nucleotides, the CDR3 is TGCAGTGCTGGACTAGCGGGAGTCGAGTTGGATACGCAGTATTTT. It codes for CSAGLAGVELDTQYF.

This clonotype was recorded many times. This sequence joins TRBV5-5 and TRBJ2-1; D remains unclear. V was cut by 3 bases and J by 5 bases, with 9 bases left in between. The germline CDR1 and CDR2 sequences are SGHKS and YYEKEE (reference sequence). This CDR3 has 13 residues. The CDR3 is CASSYMEDNEQFF. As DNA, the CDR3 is TGTGCCAGCAGCTATATGGAAGACAATGAGCAGTTCTTC.

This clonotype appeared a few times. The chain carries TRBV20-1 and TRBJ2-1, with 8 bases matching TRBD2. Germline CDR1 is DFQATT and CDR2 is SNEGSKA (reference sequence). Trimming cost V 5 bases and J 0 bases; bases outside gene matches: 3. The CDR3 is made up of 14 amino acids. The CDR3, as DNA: TGCAGTGCTGAGCGGGAGAGCTCCTACAATGAGCAGTTCTTC. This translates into CSAERESSYNEQFF.

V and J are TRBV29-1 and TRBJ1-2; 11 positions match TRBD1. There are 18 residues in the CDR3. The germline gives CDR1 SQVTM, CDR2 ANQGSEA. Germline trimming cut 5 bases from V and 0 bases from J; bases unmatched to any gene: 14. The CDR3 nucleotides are TGCAGCGTTCGTCTGGCCTCGGGACAGGGGGGGTCTAACTATGGCTACACCTTC. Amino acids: CSVRLASGQGGSNYGYTF.

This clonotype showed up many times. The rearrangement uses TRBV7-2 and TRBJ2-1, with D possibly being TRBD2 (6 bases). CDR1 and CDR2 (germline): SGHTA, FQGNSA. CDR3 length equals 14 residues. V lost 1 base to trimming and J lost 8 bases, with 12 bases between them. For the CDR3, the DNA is TGTGCCAGCAGCTTAGGGACCGCGGGGTATGAGCAGTTCTTC. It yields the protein CASSLGTAGYEQFF.

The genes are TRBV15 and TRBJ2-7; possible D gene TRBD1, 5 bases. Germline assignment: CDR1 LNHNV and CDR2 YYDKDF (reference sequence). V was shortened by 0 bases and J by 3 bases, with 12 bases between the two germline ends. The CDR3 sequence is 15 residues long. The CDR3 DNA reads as TGTGCCACCAGCAGAGATAACCCAGGGAACTACGAGCAGTACTTC. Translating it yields CATSRDNPGNYEQYF. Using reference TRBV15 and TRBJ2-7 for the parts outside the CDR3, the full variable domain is DAMVIQNPRYQVTQFGKPVTLSCSQTLNHNVMYWYQQKSSQAPKLLFHYYDKDFNNEADTPDNFQSRRPNTSFCFLDIRSPGLGDTAMYLCATSRDNPGNYEQYFGPGTRLTVT.

DNA for the CDR3: TGTGCCAGCAGCTTAGGGACTAGCGAGTCCAATGAGCAGTTCTTC. This codes for CASSLGTSESNEQFF. The rearrangement joins TRBV11-1 to TRBJ2-1; 9 bases map to TRBD2. Looked up from germline, CDR1 is SGHAT and CDR2 is FQDESV (reference sequence). The CDR3 length is 15 residues. Germline trimming cut 1 base from V and 6 bases from J; bases unmatched to any gene: 4.

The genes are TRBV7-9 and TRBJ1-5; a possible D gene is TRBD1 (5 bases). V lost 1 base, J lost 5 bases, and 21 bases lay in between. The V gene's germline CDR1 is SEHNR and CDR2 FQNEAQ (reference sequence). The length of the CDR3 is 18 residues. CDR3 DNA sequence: TGTGCCAGCAGCTTAGAGAACGGAGTGGGCAGGGCCCATCAGCCCCAGCATTTT. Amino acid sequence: CASSLENGVGRAHQPQHF.

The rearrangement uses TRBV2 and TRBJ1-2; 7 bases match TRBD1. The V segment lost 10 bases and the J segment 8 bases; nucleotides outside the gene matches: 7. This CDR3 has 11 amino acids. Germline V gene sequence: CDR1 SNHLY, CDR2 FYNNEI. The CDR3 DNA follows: TGTGCCACGACAGGGTCGGGAGGCTACACCTTC. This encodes CATTGSGGYTF. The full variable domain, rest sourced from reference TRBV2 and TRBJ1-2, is EPEVTQTPSHQVTQMGQEVILRCVPISNHLYFYWYRQILGQKVEFLVSFYNNEISEKSEIFDDQFSVERPDGSNFTLKIRSTKLEDSAMYFCATTGSGGYTFGSGTRLTVV.

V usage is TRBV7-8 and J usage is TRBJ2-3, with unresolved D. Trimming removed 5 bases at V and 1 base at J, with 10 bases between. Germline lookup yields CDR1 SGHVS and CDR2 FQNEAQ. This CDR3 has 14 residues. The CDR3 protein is CASSVSIGTDTQYF. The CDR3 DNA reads TGTGCCAGCAGCGTTAGTATCGGCACAGATACGCAGTATTTT.